A selection of T cell receptor beta chains follows, all from one sample in a study of T cells after yellow fever vaccination. TCRdb re-called the 5' RACE reads through MiXCR, storing one row per CDR3 protein. Among approximately 350,000 distinct CDR3 sequences listed, around 10% were seen once. Sequences were derived from PBMCs, sampled on the day of the first yellow fever vaccination. These receptor sequences come from a man between 18 and 29 years old who received the YFV17D yellow fever vaccine. Each CDR3 is given with its conserved first and last residue. D genes are given only for firm matches. A clone size is listed for some rows: how often the clone was seen (once, few, many), or a class if it is expanded.

clone size: few; J gene: TRBJ2-2; V gene: TRBV7-3; D gene: .; CDR3 protein: CASSPRKGGEKTGELFF; CDR3 DNA: TGTGCCAGCAGCCCCCGTAAAGGGGGAGAGAAAACCGGGGAGCTGTTTTTT
clone size: .; J gene: TRBJ2-7; V gene: TRBV6-2/TRBV6-3; D gene: .; CDR3 protein: CASSLREQYF; CDR3 DNA: TGTGCCAGCAGTCTCCGCGAGCAGTACTTC
clone size: .; J gene: TRBJ2-7; V gene: TRBV20-1; D gene: .; CDR3 protein: CSATPSGYEQYF; CDR3 DNA: TGCAGTGCTACCCCCTCGGGCTACGAGCAGTACTTC
clone size: .; J gene: TRBJ2-2; V gene: TRBV5-1; D gene: TRBD2; CDR3 protein: CASSLEASGGITGELFF; CDR3 DNA: TGCGCCAGCAGCTTGGAAGCTAGCGGGGGGATCACCGGGGAGCTGTTTTTT
clone size: few; J gene: TRBJ2-3; V gene: TRBV5-1; D gene: TRBD2; CDR3 protein: CASDPASGGPADTQYF; CDR3 DNA: TGCGCCAGCGACCCCGCAAGCGGGGGGCCAGCAGATACGCAGTATTTT
clone size: .; J gene: TRBJ2-3; V gene: TRBV12-3/TRBV12-4; D gene: .; CDR3 protein: CASSLLFWRASTYTQYF; CDR3 DNA: TGTGCCAGCAGTTTATTGTTCTGGAGGGCTAGCACATATACGCAGTATTTT
clone size: many; J gene: TRBJ1-3; V gene: TRBV7-9; D gene: .; CDR3 protein: CASSSTYRASSGNTIYF; CDR3 DNA: TGTGCCAGCAGCTCGACCTACAGGGCGAGCTCTGGAAACACCATATATTTT
clone size: few; J gene: TRBJ2-3; V gene: TRBV11-2; D gene: TRBD2; CDR3 protein: CASSLGVLAGGTDTQYF; CDR3 DNA: TGTGCCAGCAGCTTAGGTGTACTAGCGGGGGGCACAGATACGCAGTATTTT
clone size: few; J gene: TRBJ2-3; V gene: TRBV20-1; D gene: .; CDR3 protein: CSADSEQEPLDTQYF; CDR3 DNA: TGCAGTGCGGATAGTGAACAGGAGCCGCTAGATACGCAGTATTTT
clone size: .; J gene: TRBJ1-5; V gene: TRBV20-1; D gene: .; CDR3 protein: CSARGQGLGPQHF; CDR3 DNA: TGCAGTGCTAGAGGGCAGGGTCTTGGGCCCCAGCATTTT
clone size: .; J gene: TRBJ2-1; V gene: TRBV4-1; D gene: TRBD2; CDR3 protein: CASSQVHGLGNNEQFF; CDR3 DNA: TGCGCCAGCAGCCAAGTACATGGACTAGGCAACAATGAGCAGTTCTTC